This entry lists 8 T cell receptor beta chains sequenced from one sample in a study of beta chain features in type 1 diabetes. Expressed TCRB transcripts were sequenced after all isolated RNA was converted to cDNA. The data were produced by immunoSEQ multiplex PCR, yet TCRdb's version contains in-frame clones alone and is incomplete. The data show fewer than 250,000 clones, around 10% seen once. Sequencing used naive CD4+ T cells from blood. The receptors shown here come from a woman under 30 in good health.

The chain is built from TRBV18 and TRBJ1-2, with D possibly TRBD1 on 5 matching bases. V gave up 3 bases and J gave up 1 base, with 12 bases separating them. The length of the CDR3 is 15 residues. Germline CDR1 and CDR2: KGHSH and LQKENI. The CDR3 DNA sequence: TGTGCCAGCTCACCTACAGATGACAGTAACTATGGCTACACCTTC. Translated: CASSPTDDSNYGYTF.

In its sample, this clone was seen once. The chain is built from TRBV4-2 and TRBJ2-1; 12 bases match TRBD2. Germline values: CDR1 LGHNA, CDR2 YNFKEQ. The CDR3 runs to 18 residues. V lost 1 base, J lost 4 bases, and 8 bases stayed unmatched. The chain's CDR3 is CASSQGLAGGPSYNEQFF. The CDR3 nucleotides are TGTGCCAGCAGCCAAGGTCTAGCGGGAGGGCCGAGTTACAATGAGCAGTTCTTC.

The V and J genes are TRBV5-6 and TRBJ1-2, with a possible D match to TRBD1 (5 bases). V lost 0 bases to trimming and J lost 2 bases, with 8 bases between them. The CDR3 sequence is 14 residues long. Germline V lookup: CDR1 SGHDT, CDR2 YYEEEE. The CDR3 bases are TGTGCCAGCAGCTTGGGACAGCTAAACTATGGCTACACCTTC. Its translation: CASSLGQLNYGYTF. Drawing the rest from reference TRBV5-6 and TRBJ1-2, the complete variable domain is DAGVTQSPTHLIKTRGQQVTLRCSPKSGHDTVSWYQQALGQGPQFIFQYYEEEERQRGNFPDRFSGHQFPNYSSELNVNALLLGDSALYLCASSLGQLNYGYTFGSGTRLTVV.

This clone has a handful of counts. The chain is built from TRBV5-8 and TRBJ1-1; a possible D gene is TRBD1 (5 bases). There are 14 residues in the CDR3. CDR1 is SGHTS, CDR2 YDEGEE, per germline. V was trimmed by 4 bases and J by 0 bases, leaving 10 bases between them. The CDR3 DNA is TGTGCCAGCAGCCTAGGACAAATGAACACTGAAGCTTTCTTT. Its protein is CASSLGQMNTEAFF.

In this sample, this clone turned up a few times. CDR3 sequence: CASSLAVAGGPSYEQYF. In DNA form, the CDR3 reads TGTGCCAGCAGCTTAGCTGTAGCGGGGGGACCATCCTACGAGCAGTACTTC. This chain joins TRBV7-6 and TRBJ2-7; 10 nucleotides agree with TRBD2. The germline V gene encodes CDR1 SGHVS and CDR2 FNYEAQ. This CDR3 contains 17 residues. J gave up 1 base and V 0 bases, and 6 bases lay outside the gene matches.

A few counts support this clone. This chain joins TRBV27 and TRBJ1-3, with D possibly TRBD1 on 5 matching bases. This CDR3 is built from 13 residues. Per the germline V gene, CDR1 is MNHEY and CDR2 is SMNVEV (reference sequence). Trimming pared 5 bases from V and 7 bases from J, leaving 12 bases between. The CDR3 region has the DNA TGTGCCAGCAGTGCCTTCAAGGGGAACACCATATATTTT. The encoded protein is CASSAFKGNTIYF.

This clone came up a few times. This chain connects TRBV5-1 to TRBJ1-1; tentatively, D is TRBD1 (5 bases). The CDR3 sequence is 15 residues long. Germline V gene sequence: CDR1 SGHRS, CDR2 YFSETQ. Trimming removed 0 bases from V and 0 bases from J, with 9 bases in between. CDR3 residues: CASSLAGGVNTEAFF. Written as DNA, the CDR3 is TGCGCCAGCAGCTTGGCGGGGGGGGTGAACACTGAAGCTTTCTTT.

This clone was seen a handful of times. The chain combines TRBV27 with TRBJ1-1; TRBD1 agrees at 9 bases. This CDR3 is built from 19 residues. Trimming took 6 bases from V and 1 from J; bases not matched to a gene: 18. CDR1 MNHEY and CDR2 SMNVEV come from the germline V gene (reference sequence). This chain's CDR3 is CASRTVLRRDRDQNTEAFF. For the CDR3, the DNA is TGTGCCAGCAGAACCGTACTACGCCGGGACAGGGACCAGAACACTGAAGCTTTCTTT.